This T cell receptor (beta chain) comes out of a study of blood T cell repertoires in COVID-19. Looking at the study overall: Some COVID-19 samples were acute and others convalescent; all came from the United States, Italy and Spain.

Methods used by the authors: The assay estimated nucleated cells by amplifying reference gene primers. Sequencing was performed with immunoSEQ multiplex PCR; in TCRdb, only in-frame clones are kept and a portion is missing. The V and J calls and clone size come from that table; D and trimming were worked out from the DNA. The sample consists of fewer than 400,000 clones, around four fifths of them appearing once. The germline V gene has CDR1 MNHEY and CDR2 SMNVEV (reference sequence). V shed 5 bases and J shed 6 bases, with 11 bases lying between them. This CDR3 has 13 amino acids. This receptor was obtained from a man aged 25 to 40 with active or convalescent COVID-19. The specimen was peripheral blood. J is TRBJ1-5 and V is TRBV27; no reliable D call. The CDR3 region is CASSLTAVQPQHF. The CDR3 DNA reads TGTGCCAGCAGTCTCACTGCGGTTCAGCCCCAGCATTTT.